This record concerns one T cell receptor (beta chain) sequence. Its antigen remains unknown. The CDR3 is made up of 17 amino acids. 13 Jbeta primers and 60 Vbeta primers were used for the PCR. The protocol was immunoSEQ multiplex PCR, while the TCRdb copy is restricted to in-frame clones and leaves out a portion. The sample contains approximately 260,000 clones, just under 85% of which appear only once. The data originate from a study of cytomegalovirus exposure and HLA in healthy donors. Study-level results: Reported results showed that the classifier diagnosed cytomegalovirus status with high specificity and sensitivity. Some V segments (TRBV6-2 and TRBV6-3 among them) were excluded as indistinguishable.

Unrecorded immune exposures were likely, despite nominal health at sampling. The sample was PBMCs. This chain joins TRBV21-1 and TRBJ2-1; the table's D call, TRBD2, was not checked against the DNA. TRBV21-1 is noted as a pseudogene. The receptor comes from a woman aged 40 to 55 in good health and CMV-seropositive. The CDR3, as DNA: TGTGCCAGCAGCAAGTTTGAGGAGCCCCATCGCTACAATGAGCAGTTCTTC. Residues: CASSKFEEPHRYNEQFF.